Following are 27 T cell receptor beta chains from one sample sequenced in a study of shared clonotypes between healthy human individuals (dated by TCRdb to the early 2020s). Library preparation employed the immunoSEQ multiplex PCR assay. What TCRdb holds here is the immuneACCESS table cut down to in-frame rearrangements. Part of the clones is not present; checked against another copy, under half of the missing clones reflect an unresolved V gene, and the others are unexplained. The sample table shows hundreds of thousands of clones, and over 65% are seen once. The ten top clones hold 10% of the sample. The sequenced material came from memory CD4+ T cells sorted from blood. Read against the paper, the sample's cell subset or site label means: CD45RA-negative fraction. The source is a man aged 25-45 years in good health.

V and J are TRBV5-6 and TRBJ1-1; the D is unclear. The germline V and J ends were trimmed by 4 bases and 2 bases, with 18 bases remaining between them. The V gene's germline CDR1 is SGHDT and CDR2 YYEEEE. The CDR3 has 16 residues. The CDR3, as DNA: TGTGCCAGCAGCACCGTAGGTCCAGGAGGTAACACTGAAGCTTTCTTT. Translated, it gives CASSTVGPGGNTEAFF. Complete variable domain (other parts from reference TRBV5-6 and TRBJ1-1): DAGVTQSPTHLIKTRGQQVTLRCSPKSGHDTVSWYQQALGQGPQFIFQYYEEEERQRGNFPDRFSGHQFPNYSSELNVNALLLGDSALYLCASSTVGPGGNTEAFFGQGTRLTVV.

The chain links TRBV5-4 to TRBJ2-1; 9 bases match TRBD2. Germline CDR1 SGHNT, CDR2 YYREEE (reference sequence). V gave up 2 bases and J gave up 5 bases; unmatched junction bases: 11. The CDR3 spans 17 residues. The chain's CDR3 is CASSFGSASGDHNEQFF. CDR3 DNA sequence: TGTGCCAGCAGCTTCGGTTCGGCTAGCGGGGACCACAATGAGCAGTTCTTC.

A single count supports this clone. The rearrangement links TRBV7-2 to TRBJ2-1; unclear D gene. The CDR3 loop spans 12 amino acids. Germline CDR1 SGHTA, CDR2 FQGNSA. Between the trimmed V and J ends, which lost 1 base and 9 bases, there was a span of 7 bases. CDR3 sequence: CASSLGEGEQFF. The CDR3 DNA is TGTGCCAGCAGCTTAGGAGAAGGTGAGCAGTTCTTC.

To note about this clone: Other DNA sequences from this sample encode an identical CDR3 as well. The chain uses TRBV11-2 and TRBJ2-1, with D hard to call. The germline CDR1 and CDR2 sequences are SGHAT and FQNNGV. CDR3 length equals 15 residues. Trimming shortened V by 0 bases and J by 3 bases, and 9 bases separated the two germline ends. Here the CDR3 reads CASSLERTNYNEQFF. In DNA form, the CDR3 reads TGTGCCAGCAGCTTAGAACGGACCAACTACAATGAGCAGTTCTTC.

The chain combines TRBV6-5 with TRBJ2-7; D possibly corresponds to TRBD2 (7 bases). Germline CDR1 reads MNHEY; CDR2 reads SVGAGI. The ends were cut back, 10 bases at V and 4 bases at J, with 14 bases in the middle. CDR3 length equals 12 residues. The DNA for the CDR3 is TGTGCCACCAAGGGGGGGACTTACGAGCAGTACTTC. Its protein is CATKGGTYEQYF.

Turning to this clone: Distinct nucleotide sequences in the sample also encode this CDR3. This rearrangement joins TRBV7-9 to TRBJ2-1; 9 bases agree with TRBD2. Germline loops: CDR1 SEHNR, CDR2 FQNEAQ (reference sequence). J lost 3 bases, V lost 1 base, and 1 base had no gene match. The CDR3 covers 15 residues. The CDR3: CASSLGSGGYNEQFF. CDR3 nucleotides: TGTGCCAGCAGCTTAGGTAGCGGGGGCTACAATGAGCAGTTCTTC. The full variable domain, completed using reference TRBV7-9 and TRBJ2-1, is DTGVSQNPRHKITKRGQNVTFRCDPISEHNRLYWYRQTLGQGPEFLTYFQNEAQLEKSRLLSDRFSAERPKGSFSTLEIQRTEQGDSAMYLCASSLGSGGYNEQFFGPGTRLTVL.

This chain joins TRBV7-3 and TRBJ2-1; D gene ambiguous. Trimming removed 8 bases from V and 3 bases from J, with 5 bases in between. The CDR3 is 11 amino acids. Germline lookup yields CDR1 SGHTA and CDR2 FQGTGA. The chain's CDR3 is CASPDYNEQFF. As DNA, the CDR3 is TGTGCCAGCCCCGACTACAATGAGCAGTTCTTC.

V is TRBV19 and J is TRBJ1-2, with 8 bases aligning to TRBD1. V was pared by 7 bases and J by 7 bases, with 17 bases of the junction left unmatched. Per the germline V gene, CDR1 is LNHDA and CDR2 is SQIVND (reference sequence). The CDR3 runs 16 residues. CDR3 DNA sequence: TGTGCCAGTAACGAGGCGACAGGGGATGGGATTGGTGGCTACACCTTC. It codes for CASNEATGDGIGGYTF.

The genes are TRBV10-3 and TRBJ2-2; maybe TRBD2 (6 bases). Germline CDR1 ENHRY, CDR2 SYGVKD. This CDR3 is 14 amino acids long. The V end lost 6 bases, the J end lost 3 bases, and 11 bases lay between the germline ends. The CDR3 sequence: CAIRREADTGELFF. The DNA of the CDR3 is TGTGCCATCAGGCGGGAAGCCGACACCGGGGAGCTGTTTTTT.

The chain recombines TRBV7-2 with TRBJ1-1; D unclear. Germline lookup yields CDR1 SGHTA and CDR2 FQGNSA. V lost 6 bases and J 1 base, leaving 6 bases between the germline ends. This CDR3 is built from 12 residues. CDR3 protein: CASRFQNTEAFF. Written as DNA, the CDR3 is TGTGCCAGCAGGTTTCAGAACACTGAAGCTTTCTTT.

This clone has more than one count but fewer than ten. This chain connects TRBV2 to TRBJ2-7; D remains unclear. The CDR3 loop spans 12 amino acids. V was clipped by 4 bases and J by 12 bases, with 16 bases between them. The germline gives CDR1 SNHLY, CDR2 FYNNEI. The CDR3, as DNA: TGTGCCAGCAGTGGCACACCTCCGAGTTTGTACTTC. Its translation is CASSGTPPSLYF. The whole variable domain, filled in from reference TRBV2 and TRBJ2-7, reads EPEVTQTPSHQVTQMGQEVILRCVPISNHLYFYWYRQILGQKVEFLVSFYNNEISEKSEIFDDQFSVERPDGSNFTLKIRSTKLEDSAMYFCASSGTPPSLYFGPGTRLTVT.

The rearrangement joins TRBV6-5 to TRBJ2-3, with unresolved D. Germline CDR1 MNHEY, CDR2 SVGAGI. The CDR3 runs 11 residues. V was cut by 7 bases and J by 5 bases, with 7 bases left in between. In nucleotides, the CDR3 is TGTGCCAGCAAACTTGTAGATACGCAGTATTTT. This gives the protein CASKLVDTQYF.

This clone was counted between two and nine times. This rearrangement joins TRBV28 to TRBJ1-5; D is uncertain. Germline assignment: CDR1 MDHEN and CDR2 SYDVKM. Trimming shortened V by 4 bases and J by 1 base, and 17 bases separated the two germline ends. This CDR3 region has 17 residues. The CDR3 nucleotides read TGTGCCAGCAGTTGGAGCCACGACGCGGGAAGCAATCAGCCCCAGCATTTT. Encoded protein: CASSWSHDAGSNQPQHF.

The chain carries TRBV5-1 and TRBJ2-5; D is possibly TRBD2 (6 bases). Per germline, CDR1 SGHRS and CDR2 YFSETQ. Trimming took off 4 bases at V and 1 base at J, with 11 bases between the two ends. This CDR3 has 14 residues. CDR3 in amino acids: CASSRGLSQETQYF. The CDR3 nucleotides read TGCGCCAGCAGCCGGGGACTGAGCCAAGAGACCCAGTACTTC.

The chain joins TRBV19 to TRBJ1-1; 9 bases are shared with TRBD1. CDR3 length: 14 residues. The V segment lost 4 bases and the J segment 3 bases; nucleotides outside the gene matches: 3. Germline assignment: CDR1 LNHDA and CDR2 SQIVND (reference sequence). The CDR3 coding sequence is TGTGCCAGTAGTAAAAGGACAGGGGACACTGAAGCTTTCTTT. This encodes CASSKRTGDTEAFF.

The chain employs TRBV7-9 and TRBJ1-5; a possible D gene is TRBD1 (5 bases). V dropped 3 bases and J dropped 4 bases, with 10 bases sitting between them. CDR3 length equals 14 residues. Germline lookup yields CDR1 SEHNR and CDR2 FQNEAQ (reference sequence). As DNA, the CDR3 is TGTGCCAGCAGCTTCGACAGCATTAATCAGCCCCAGCATTTT. Protein product: CASSFDSINQPQHF. Using reference TRBV7-9 and TRBJ1-5 for the parts outside the CDR3, the full variable domain is DTGVSQNPRHKITKRGQNVTFRCDPISEHNRLYWYRQTLGQGPEFLTYFQNEAQLEKSRLLSDRFSAERPKGSFSTLEIQRTEQGDSAMYLCASSFDSINQPQHFGDGTRLSIL.

V usage is TRBV7-8 and J usage is TRBJ2-7; unclear D gene. Trimming shortened V by 2 bases and J by 0 bases, and 8 bases separated the two germline ends. Germline V gene data show CDR1 as SGHVS and CDR2 as FQNEAQ. The CDR3 runs 14 residues. The CDR3 DNA reads as TGTGCCAGCAGCTTATCATCTAGCTCCTACGAGCAGTACTTC. It yields the protein CASSLSSSSYEQYF. Looking up the rest from reference TRBV7-8 and TRBJ2-7 gives the full variable domain: GAGVSQSPRYKVAKRGQDVALRCDPISGHVSLFWYQQALGQGPEFLTYFQNEAQLDKSGLPSDRFFAERPEGSVSTLKIQRTQQEDSAVYLCASSLSSSSYEQYFGPGTRLTVT.

This rearrangement joins TRBV5-1 to TRBJ2-3, with 7 bases that match TRBD1. The CDR3 has 16 amino acids. The V gene end was trimmed by 4 bases and the J gene end by 2 bases; junction bases not matched to a gene: 10. Germline CDR1 and CDR2: SGHRS and YFSETQ. The CDR3 reads CASSPPGTDNTDTQYF. The CDR3 coding sequence is TGCGCCAGCAGCCCCCCCGGGACAGATAACACAGATACGCAGTATTTT.

The rearrangement joins TRBV14 to TRBJ2-1, with 7 positions matching TRBD2. Germline V gene sequence: CDR1 SGHDN, CDR2 FVKESK. CDR3 size: 16 residues. The V and J ends lost 0 bases and 0 bases, in that order; junction bases with no gene match: 2. This chain's CDR3 is CASSQDGGSSYNEQFF. The CDR3 coding sequence is TGTGCCAGCAGCCAAGATGGCGGGAGCTCCTACAATGAGCAGTTCTTC.

The chain uses TRBV6-1 and TRBJ2-1; TRBD1 is a possible D gene (7 bases). The CDR3 covers 15 residues. Trimming removed 4 bases from V and 5 bases from J, with 15 bases in between. CDR1 MNHNS and CDR2 SASEGT come from the germline V gene. The DNA for the CDR3 is TGTGCCAGCAGTGTCAGCCAGGGGGGAGACAATGAGCAGTTCTTC. It encodes CASSVSQGGDNEQFF.

V usage is TRBV4-2 and J usage is TRBJ1-1; tentative D call: TRBD1 (5 bases). V lost 6 bases, J lost 1 base, and 12 bases lay in between. Germline V lookup: CDR1 LGHNA, CDR2 YNFKEQ. CDR3 length: 14 residues. The CDR3 region has the DNA TGTGCCAGCAGTCAGAGGGGCCAGAACACTGAAGCTTTCTTT. This encodes CASSQRGQNTEAFF.

This clone showed up just once. V gene TRBV2 combines with J gene TRBJ2-2; no reliable D call. V shed 7 bases and J shed 0 bases, with 18 bases lying between them. Germline V lookup: CDR1 SNHLY, CDR2 FYNNEI. This CDR3 region has 17 residues. CDR3 in DNA: TGTGCCAGCAACCCAGTGGGTCGGGCCGCGAACACCGGGGAGCTGTTTTTT. Its translation is CASNPVGRAANTGELFF. The full variable domain, its missing parts supplied by reference TRBV2 and TRBJ2-2, is EPEVTQTPSHQVTQMGQEVILRCVPISNHLYFYWYRQILGQKVEFLVSFYNNEISEKSEIFDDQFSVERPDGSNFTLKIRSTKLEDSAMYFCASNPVGRAANTGELFFGEGSRLTVL.

The V gene is TRBV19, the J gene TRBJ1-5, with D perhaps matching TRBD1 (6 bases). CDR3 size: 14 residues. Germline CDR1 is LNHDA and CDR2 is SQIVND (reference sequence). Trimming removed 2 bases at V and 6 bases at J, with 11 bases between. The CDR3 here is CASSIQGNRQPQHF. Written as DNA, the CDR3 is TGTGCCAGTAGTATACAGGGGAATCGTCAGCCCCAGCATTTT.

This sequence joins TRBV5-1 and TRBJ2-7; a weak D match, TRBD2 (6 bases). Trimming stripped 5 bases from V and 5 bases from J, with 17 bases between. In germline, CDR1 is SGHRS, CDR2 YFSETQ. The CDR3 is 14 residues long. For the CDR3, the DNA is TGCGCCAGCAGATGGTGGGACGGGGGACACGAGCAGTACTTC. Translation: CASRWWDGGHEQYF.

The V gene is TRBV7-2, the J gene TRBJ2-3, with D unresolved. Germline lookup yields CDR1 SGHTA and CDR2 FQGNSA. The length of the CDR3 is 13 residues. V shed 5 bases and J shed 2 bases, with 8 bases lying between them. The CDR3 region is CASSQNPTDTQYF. In DNA form, the CDR3 reads TGTGCCAGCAGCCAAAACCCCACAGATACGCAGTATTTT.

The sample holds a few counts of this clone. This chain joins TRBV28 and TRBJ1-5, with TRBD1 identical over 7 bases. The CDR3 is 15 amino acids. Germline V lookup: CDR1 MDHEN, CDR2 SYDVKM. V gave up 8 bases and J gave up 5 bases; unmatched junction bases: 12. The CDR3 spells CASHKMTGRDQPQHF. In DNA, the CDR3 is TGTGCCAGCCACAAAATGACAGGGCGGGATCAGCCCCAGCATTTT. The variable domain in full, with the rest retrieved from reference TRBV28 and TRBJ1-5, is DVKVTQSSRYLVKRTGEKVFLECVQDMDHENMFWYRQDPGLGLRLIYFSYDVKMKEKGDIPEGYSVSREKKERFSLILESASTNQTSMYLCASHKMTGRDQPQHFGDGTRLSIL.

This chain joins TRBV13 and TRBJ2-5; D ambiguous. Germline V CDR1 and CDR2: PRHDT, FYEKMQ (reference sequence). The length of the CDR3 is 13 residues. V was cut by 0 bases and J by 5 bases, with 7 bases left in between. The CDR3 sequence is CASSLGFGETQYF. CDR3 DNA: TGTGCCAGCAGCTTAGGTTTTGGGGAGACCCAGTACTTC.